This section outlines one T cell receptor beta chain sequence together with its context. No antigen is known for it. Germline-derived CDR1 and CDR2 are MNHEY and SMNVEV (reference sequence). The CDR3 is 19 amino acids. Trimming left V 2 bases short and J 1 base short, with 24 bases between. The study ran its PCR with 60 Vbeta and 13 Jbeta primers. Original processing notes: Approximately 12 million of the about 80 million unique TCR beta chains counted in a later analysis were shared. Assay used: immunoSEQ multiplex PCR; TCRdb lists only in-frame clones, some missing. Clonal size and the V and J genes are those of that table, whereas D and trimming came from the DNA. The repertoire holds about 200,000 clones, with over 75% as singletons. This entry is derived from a study of cytomegalovirus exposure and HLA in healthy donors. Study summary: Findings of an earlier analysis included some 110 million unique TCR beta sequences from roughly 200 million T cells.

Study-wide results and caveats: Association of fewer than 20,000 TCR beta sequences with HLA alleles was found at 0.05 false discovery rate in a later analysis. Roughly uniform sequencing depth across donors was assumed, possibly incorrectly.

Sequenced sample: PBMCs. This TCR derives from a woman aged 25 to 39 in good health and CMV-seronegative. The chain joins TRBV27 to TRBJ2-7; D may be TRBD2 (6 bases). The CDR3 here is CASSLRFGGEPWGSYEQYF. The CDR3 bases are TGTGCCAGCAGTTTACGGTTTGGAGGGGAGCCATGGGGATCCTACGAGCAGTACTTC.